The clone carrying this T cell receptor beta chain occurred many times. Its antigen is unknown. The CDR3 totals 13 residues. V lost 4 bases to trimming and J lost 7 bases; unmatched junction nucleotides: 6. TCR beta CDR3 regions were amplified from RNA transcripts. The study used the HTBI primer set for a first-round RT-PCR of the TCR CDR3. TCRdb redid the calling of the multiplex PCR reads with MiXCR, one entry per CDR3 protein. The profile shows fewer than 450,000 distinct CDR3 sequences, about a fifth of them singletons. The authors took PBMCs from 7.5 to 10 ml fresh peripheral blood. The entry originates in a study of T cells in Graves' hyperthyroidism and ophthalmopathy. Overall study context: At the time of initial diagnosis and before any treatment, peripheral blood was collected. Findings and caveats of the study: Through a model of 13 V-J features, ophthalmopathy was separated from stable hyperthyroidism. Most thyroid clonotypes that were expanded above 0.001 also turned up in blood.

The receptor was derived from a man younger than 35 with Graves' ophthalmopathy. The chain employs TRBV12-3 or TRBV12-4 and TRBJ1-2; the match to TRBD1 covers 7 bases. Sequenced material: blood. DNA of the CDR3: TGTGCCAGCAGTTCCACAGGGGCAGGTGGCTACACCTTC. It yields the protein CASSSTGAGGYTF.